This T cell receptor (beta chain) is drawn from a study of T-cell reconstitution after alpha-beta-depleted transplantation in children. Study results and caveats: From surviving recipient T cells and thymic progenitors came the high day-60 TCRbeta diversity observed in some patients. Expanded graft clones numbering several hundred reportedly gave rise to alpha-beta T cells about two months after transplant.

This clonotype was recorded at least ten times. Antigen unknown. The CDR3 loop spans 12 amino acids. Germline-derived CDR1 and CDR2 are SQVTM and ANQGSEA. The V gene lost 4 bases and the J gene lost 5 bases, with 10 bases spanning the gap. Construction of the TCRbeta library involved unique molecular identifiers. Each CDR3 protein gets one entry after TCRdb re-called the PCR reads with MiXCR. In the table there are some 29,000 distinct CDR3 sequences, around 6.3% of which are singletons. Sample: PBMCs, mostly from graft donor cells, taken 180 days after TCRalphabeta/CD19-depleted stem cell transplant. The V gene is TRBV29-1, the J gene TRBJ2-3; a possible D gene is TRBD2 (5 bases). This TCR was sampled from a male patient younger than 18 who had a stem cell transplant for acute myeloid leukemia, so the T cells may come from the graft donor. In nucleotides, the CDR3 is TGCAGCGTTGCGGCAGGAGGAGATACGCAGTATTTT. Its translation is CSVAAGGDTQYF.